The rows below give T cell receptor beta chains drawn from one sample of a study of lymphopenia after photon versus proton radiotherapy. Sequencing used immunoSEQ multiplex PCR; TCRdb keeps in-frame clones, though not all of them. The table shows tens of thousands of clones, with about 88% occurring only once. The material sequenced was peripheral blood, taken from a patient treated with photon-based radiotherapy. All receptors come from a woman aged 50 to 60 with cholangiocarcinoma. Both conserved end residues are part of each CDR3. The D gene is left open where the match is weak. Where a row states a size, it is once, few, many or the class of an expanded clone; other rows omit it.

clone_size	d_call	v_call	j_call	cdr3_nt	cdr3_aa
-	-	TRBV4-1	TRBJ2-3	TGCGCCAGCAGCCAAGAAACCCGGCGGGTCACAGATACGCAGTATTTT	CASSQETRRVTDTQYF
once	-	TRBV7-9	TRBJ1-3	TGTGCCAGCAGCTTCGTAGAGACTTCCTCTGGAAACACCATATATTTT	CASSFVETSSGNTIYF
-	-	TRBV25-1	TRBJ1-1	TGTGCCAGCAGCCGGCGAGGGGCTGAAGCTTTCTTT	CASSRRGAEAFF
-	-	TRBV5-1	TRBJ1-4	TGCGCCAGCAGCTTGGGCTACAGGCAGGATGAAAAACTGTTTTTT	CASSLGYRQDEKLFF
-	-	TRBV11-2	TRBJ1-1	TGTGCCAGCAGCCCCTGGGACGGATATATGAACACTGAAGCTTTCTTT	CASSPWDGYMNTEAFF
-	-	TRBV10-3	TRBJ2-2	TGTGCCATCAGTGCGAGTACAGCCCGAGCCGGGGAGCTGTTTTTT	CAISASTARAGELFF
-	-	TRBV18	TRBJ1-1	TGTGCCAGCTCACCACGGAAGGACACTGAAGCTTTCTTT	CASSPRKDTEAFF
-	-	TRBV15	TRBJ2-1	TGTGCCACCAGCATTCGACAGAGCTCCTACAATGAGCAGTTCTTC	CATSIRQSSYNEQFF
-	-	TRBV7-2	TRBJ1-2	TGTGCCAGCAGCTTAGCATGGCTATCTAGCTATGGCTACACCTTC	CASSLAWLSSYGYTF
-	-	TRBV5-8	TRBJ1-1	TGTGCCAGCAGCTTGTCTATATCCAGCATGAACACTGAAGCTTTCTTT	CASSLSISSMNTEAFF
-	-	TRBV2	TRBJ2-1	TGTGCCAGCAGTCCCGGGAGCTCCTACAATGAGCAGTTCTTC	CASSPGSSYNEQFF
once	-	TRBV11-2	TRBJ2-4	TGTGCCAGCAGCTTGGGAGGGGGCAAAAACATTCAGTACTTC	CASSLGGGKNIQYF
-	TRBD1	TRBV12-5	TRBJ2-5	TGTGCTAGTGGCCTCGGGACAGGTCTTGAAGAGACCCAGTACTTC	CASGLGTGLEETQYF
once	-	TRBV19	TRBJ1-4	TGTGCCAGTAGTAAAATGACAACTAATGAAAAACTGTTTTTT	CASSKMTTNEKLFF
once	-	TRBV2	TRBJ1-1	TGTGCCAGCATGAGACAGACCCTTTATAACACTGAAGCTTTCTTT	CASMRQTLYNTEAFF
-	TRBD1	TRBV27	TRBJ1-4	TGTGCCAGCAGTTCGACAGGGTTTAATGAAAAACTGTTTTTT	CASSSTGFNEKLFF
-	-	TRBV19	TRBJ1-5	TGTGCCAGTAACATCCAGTTCAATCAGCCCCAGCATTTT	CASNIQFNQPQHF
-	-	TRBV4-3	TRBJ1-4	TGCGCCAGCAGCCAGACCCGCGGCGGGCTGACTGATGAAAAACTGTTTTTT	CASSQTRGGLTDEKLFF
-	-	TRBV7-2	TRBJ1-1	TGTGCCAGCAGCTTATCCCCGGGCTCGGGTGAAGCTTTCTTT	CASSLSPGSGEAFF
-	-	TRBV7-9	TRBJ1-1	TGTGCCAGCAGCGCCCAGGAGAACACTGAAGCTTTCTTT	CASSAQENTEAFF
once	-	TRBV18	TRBJ1-5	TGTGCCAGCTCACCGGGACGACACTATCAGCCCCAGCATTTT	CASSPGRHYQPQHF
-	-	TRBV9	TRBJ2-1	TGTGCCAGCAGCGTCAGGTCCGGGGACAATGAGCAGTTCTTC	CASSVRSGDNEQFF
-	TRBD1	TRBV7-9	TRBJ1-3	TGTGCCAGCAGCACGGGACAGGGAGGCTCCCTACTTGGAAACACCATATATTTT	CASSTGQGGSLLGNTIYF
-	-	TRBV4-3	TRBJ2-1	TGCGCCAGCAGCCTCCAGGACAATGAGCAGTTCTTC	CASSLQDNEQFF
-	-	TRBV4-3	TRBJ1-2	TGCGCCAGCAGCCAAGACCGCTGGGCAGTACGCTATGGCTACACCTTC	CASSQDRWAVRYGYTF
-	-	TRBV27	TRBJ1-2	TGTGCCAGCAGTCCCCAGGGAGGGGGGAATGGCTACACCTTC	CASSPQGGGNGYTF
-	-	TRBV19	TRBJ2-4	TGTGCCAGTAGTTGGGGGTACACCGTAGCCAAAAACATTCAGTACTTC	CASSWGYTVAKNIQYF
-	TRBD2	TRBV5-4	TRBJ2-2	TGTGCCAGCACCGCACTAGCGGGGGCCTACACCGGGGAGCTGTTTTTT	CASTALAGAYTGELFF
-	-	TRBV9	TRBJ2-3	TGTGCCAGCAGCGTAGAATTCAGGGGAGGGCAGTATTTT	CASSVEFRGGQYF
-	TRBD1	TRBV7-2	TRBJ2-7	TGTGCCAGCAGCTCGATGACAGGGTTCTACGAGCAGTACTTC	CASSSMTGFYEQYF
-	-	TRBV7-2	TRBJ1-1	TGTGCCAGCAGCTTAGGCCCAGCGGGGATTGAAGCTTTCTTT	CASSLGPAGIEAFF